The sequence of this T cell receptor beta chain was determined in a study of T-cell memory formation after mild COVID-19 listed by TCRdb under 2021. In terms of the full investigation: TCR sequence clusters from the two donors were largely donor specific. Two young, previously healthy adult volunteers made up the cohort, one male and one female. In two donors, T-cell clones that expanded and contracted after mild COVID-19 were tracked by sequencing TCRalpha and TCRbeta repertoires over time.

CDR1 DFQATT and CDR2 SNEGSKA are derived from the germline V gene (reference sequence). Clipping removes 3 bases from V and 3 bases from J, with 3 as the unmatched junction base count. The cysteine opens and the phenylalanine closes a CDR3 of 14 amino acids. Of the read, only the CDR3 DNA is kept; its 42 bases are in frame from base 1. Overall study results and their limits: Only two mild cases were covered by the study, and larger cohorts that include severe cases with pre-infection samples were considered necessary. SARS-CoV-2 specificity of the second-wave clones peaking on day 37 was not confirmed. Clones contracting from day 15 to 85 had balanced CD4/CD8 phenotypes, while a second wave expanding from day 15 to 37 was biased towards CD4+. Contracting CD4+ clones were located mainly in the CM and EM memory subsets, whereas CD8+ clones were found to be enriched in EMRA. Some responding clones were detected in pre-infection memory, suggesting pre-existing cross-reactive memory T cells joined the SARS-CoV-2 response.

This clonotype was seen at least ten times. The antigen it binds to is not known. No much larger clone is present one base from it, and per-base qualities are unavailable. The sequencer listed for this sample is Illumina NovaSeq 6000. cDNA libraries for TCRalpha and TCRbeta were prepared by 5'RACE using constant-segment primers, with sample barcodes and unique molecular identifiers added. Trizol reagent was used to extract RNA from every sample. The libraries were amplified in two PCR steps, and the second step added a second sample barcode and Illumina TruSeq adapters. The libraries were sequenced on an Illumina NovaSeq using 2 x 150 bp paired-end reads. In the authors' own workflow: With migec v1.2.7, reads were demultiplexed and then collapsed into UMI-guided consensus sequences. Using mixcr v2.1.11, UMI consensuses were aligned to TRA and TRB V and J templates and then assembled into clonotypes. Clonotypes were classified as expanded or contracted when called significant by both edgeR and NoisET, with noise models trained on biological replicates. For edgeR calls, a false discovery rate-adjusted p below 0.01 and a log2 fold-change threshold of 1 were applied. As an exploratory analysis of dynamics, PCA with hierarchical clustering was applied to max-normalized trajectories of the 1000 most abundant clonotypes. Separately sequenced CD4+ and CD8+ repertoires were used to assign the CD4 or CD8 phenotype of responding clones. TCRdb's own reprocessing of the public reads used fastp at Q25 and MiXCR and kept productive beta chains. Entries that share a CDR3 protein sequence are merged under the most common genes and DNA. The V and J calls and clone size are TCRdb's, not the authors'. Here the sample has about 100,000 distinct CDR3 sequences; 11% occur a single time. The top ten clones comprise about two fifths of the sample.

Ficoll-Paque density gradient centrifugation was the method used to isolate PBMCs. The TCR comes from a man aged 18 to 29 who had mild COVID-19 (a few samples of this study predate the infection). The sample titles of this study are shuffled in the database, so cell type and time point are left out; the donor was told from shared clones. The V and J genes are TRBV20-1 and TRBJ1-1; TRBD1 fits 11 bases in the junction. Sequencing was performed on PBMCs or a T cell subset sorted from them (not recorded which). The nucleotide sequence is given as TGCAGTGCTAGGGGGACAGGGGGGGACACTGAAGCTTTCTTT. Translation gives CSARGTGGDTEAFF.